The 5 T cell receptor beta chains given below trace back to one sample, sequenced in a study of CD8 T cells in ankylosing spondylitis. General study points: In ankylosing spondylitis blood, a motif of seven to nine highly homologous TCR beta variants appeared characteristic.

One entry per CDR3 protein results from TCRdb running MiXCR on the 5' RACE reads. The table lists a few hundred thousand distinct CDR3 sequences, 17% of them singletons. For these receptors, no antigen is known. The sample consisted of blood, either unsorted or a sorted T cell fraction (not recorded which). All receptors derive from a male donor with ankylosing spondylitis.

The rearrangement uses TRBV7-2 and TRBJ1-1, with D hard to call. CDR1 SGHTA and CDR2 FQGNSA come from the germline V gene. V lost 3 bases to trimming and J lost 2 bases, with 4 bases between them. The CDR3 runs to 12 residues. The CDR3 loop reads CASSFYNTEAFF. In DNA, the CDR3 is TGTGCCAGCAGCTTTTATAACACTGAAGCTTTCTTT.

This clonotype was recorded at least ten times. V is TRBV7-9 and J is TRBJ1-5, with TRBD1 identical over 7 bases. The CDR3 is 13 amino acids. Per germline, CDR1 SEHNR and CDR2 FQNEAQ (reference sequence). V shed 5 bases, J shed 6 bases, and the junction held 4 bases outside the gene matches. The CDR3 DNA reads TGTGCCAGCAGCCGCACAGGGGTTCAGCCCCAGCATTTT. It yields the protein CASSRTGVQPQHF.

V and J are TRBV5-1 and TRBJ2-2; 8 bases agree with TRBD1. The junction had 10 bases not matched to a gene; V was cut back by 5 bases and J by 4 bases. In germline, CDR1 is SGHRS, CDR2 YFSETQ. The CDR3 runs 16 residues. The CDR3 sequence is CASSALDRVGTGELFF. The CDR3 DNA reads TGCGCCAGCAGTGCGTTGGACAGGGTGGGCACCGGGGAGCTGTTTTTT.

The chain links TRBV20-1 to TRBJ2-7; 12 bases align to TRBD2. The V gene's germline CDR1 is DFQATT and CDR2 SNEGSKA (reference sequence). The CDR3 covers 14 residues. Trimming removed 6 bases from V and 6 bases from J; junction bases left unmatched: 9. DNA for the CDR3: TGCAGTGCCGAAAGGACTAGCGGGACCGGCGAGCAGTACTTC. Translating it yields CSAERTSGTGEQYF.

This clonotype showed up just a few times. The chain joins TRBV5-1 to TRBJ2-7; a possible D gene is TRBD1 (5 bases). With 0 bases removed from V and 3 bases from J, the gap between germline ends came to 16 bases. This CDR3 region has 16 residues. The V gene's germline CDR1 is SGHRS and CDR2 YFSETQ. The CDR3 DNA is TGCGCCAGCAGCTTGGTATCCAGGGATCTTTTCTACGAGCAGTACTTC. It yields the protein CASSLVSRDLFYEQYF.